What follows are 21 T cell receptor beta chains derived from one specimen sequenced in a study of blood T cell repertoires in COVID-19. The data were produced by immunoSEQ multiplex PCR, yet TCRdb's version contains in-frame clones alone and is incomplete. This sample has about 270,000 clones, with around 82% found just once. Sequenced material: peripheral blood. The receptor source for this set is a young woman with acute or convalescent COVID-19.

The chain carries TRBV20-1 and TRBJ2-7; TRBD2 is a possible D gene (5 bases). Germline V gives CDR1 DFQATT, CDR2 SNEGSKA (reference sequence). V was cut by 4 bases and J by 3 bases, with 7 bases left in between. There are 11 residues in the CDR3. The CDR3 sequence is CSAILDYEQYF. The CDR3 DNA reads as TGCAGTGCTATACTAGACTACGAGCAGTACTTC.

The rearrangement uses TRBV6-5 and TRBJ2-7, with D perhaps TRBD2 (5 bases). The germline V and J ends were trimmed by 0 bases and 3 bases, with 6 bases remaining between them. Germline V gene data show CDR1 as MNHEY and CDR2 as SVGAGI. The CDR3 length is 13 residues. CDR3 sequence reads: CASSYSRDYEQYF. The CDR3 DNA follows: TGTGCCAGCAGTTACTCGAGGGACTACGAGCAGTACTTC.

V is TRBV7-9 and J is TRBJ2-2; no firm D call. The CDR3 length is 12 residues. The V end was cut by 7 bases, the J end by 8 bases, with 11 bases between. Germline values: CDR1 SEHNR, CDR2 FQNEAQ (reference sequence). In DNA form, the CDR3 reads TGTGCCAGCACCCTGGCGGTGGGGGAGCTGTTTTTT. The encoded protein is CASTLAVGELFF. The full variable domain, its missing parts supplied by reference TRBV7-9 and TRBJ2-2, is DTGVSQNPRHKITKRGQNVTFRCDPISEHNRLYWYRQTLGQGPEFLTYFQNEAQLEKSRLLSDRFSAERPKGSFSTLEIQRTEQGDSAMYLCASTLAVGELFFGEGSRLTVL.

The chain employs TRBV6-5 and TRBJ1-2; 9 bases agree with TRBD1. CDR3 size: 15 residues. With 5 bases clipped from V and 4 bases from J, the junction kept 8 bases outside the gene matches. CDR1 is MNHEY, CDR2 SVGAGI, per germline. The CDR3 spells CASSTGTGIFYGYTF. CDR3 nucleotide sequence: TGTGCCAGCAGTACCGGGACAGGGATCTTCTATGGCTACACCTTC.

The chain uses TRBV11-2 and TRBJ2-2; TRBD2 matches at 7 bases. Germline V gene data show CDR1 as SGHAT and CDR2 as FQNNGV. J was trimmed by 3 bases and V by 4 bases; bases with no gene match: 8. This CDR3 region has 16 residues. CDR3 DNA sequence: TGTGCCAGCAGCTCCCCCAGCGGGGTCGACACCGGGGAGCTGTTTTTT. Translated, it gives CASSSPSGVDTGELFF.

This rearrangement joins TRBV18 to TRBJ2-7; 7 bases are a match to TRBD2. Germline loops: CDR1 KGHSH, CDR2 LQKENI. With V trimmed by 5 bases and J by 0 bases, 4 bases remained unmatched. The CDR3 spans 14 residues. CDR3 sequence reads: CASSSLASSYEQYF. DNA for the CDR3: TGTGCCAGCTCATCACTAGCGTCCTCCTACGAGCAGTACTTC.

The rearrangement links TRBV6-2 or TRBV6-3 to TRBJ1-1; possibly TRBD1 for D (5 bases). The CDR3 spans 14 residues. Trimming removed 4 bases at V and 1 base at J, with 10 bases between. Germline V gives CDR1 MNHEY, CDR2 SVGEGT. The CDR3 region has the DNA TGTGCCAGCAGTTTCTGGGGGGGGAACACTGAAGCTTTCTTT. Protein product: CASSFWGGNTEAFF.

The chain combines TRBV5-1 with TRBJ1-4, with no clear D. Germline CDR1 and CDR2: SGHRS and YFSETQ. Trimming took 3 bases from V and 10 from J, leaving 22 bases between them. This CDR3 contains 16 residues. In DNA form, the CDR3 reads TGCGCCAGCAGCTGGCGGGAGCAGCTGAGAGGTAGAAAACTGTTTTTT. Protein product: CASSWREQLRGRKLFF.

The chain uses TRBV6-6 and TRBJ2-2, with TRBD2 matching over 8 bases. The germline gives CDR1 MNHNY, CDR2 SVGAGI (reference sequence). The J segment lost 7 bases and the V segment lost 2 bases, leaving 9 bases of the junction unmatched. This CDR3 has 16 amino acids. In DNA, the CDR3 is TGTGCCAGCAGTTACCTAACGGGAGGGACGGGCGGGGAGCTGTTTTTT. This gives the protein CASSYLTGGTGGELFF.

The chain couples TRBV29-1 to TRBJ1-2; D ambiguous. V gave up 0 bases and J gave up 4 bases, with 6 bases separating them. Germline V gives CDR1 SQVTM, CDR2 ANQGSEA. This CDR3 contains 12 residues. CDR3 residues: CSVEDTAYGYTF. Here the CDR3 DNA reads TGCAGCGTTGAAGACACAGCCTATGGCTACACCTTC.

The chain joins TRBV2 to TRBJ2-5; 9 nucleotides agree with TRBD1. Germline trimming cut 6 bases from V and 1 base from J; bases unmatched to any gene: 3. Germline lookup yields CDR1 SNHLY and CDR2 FYNNEI. The CDR3 spans 14 residues. In nucleotides, the CDR3 is TGTGCCAGCAGCCCGACAGGGGGCCAAGAGACCCAGTACTTC. Its translation: CASSPTGGQETQYF. Filled out from reference TRBV2 and TRBJ2-5, the complete variable domain reads EPEVTQTPSHQVTQMGQEVILRCVPISNHLYFYWYRQILGQKVEFLVSFYNNEISEKSEIFDDQFSVERPDGSNFTLKIRSTKLEDSAMYFCASSPTGGQETQYFGPGTRLLVL.

The V call is TRBV5-6, the J call TRBJ2-3, with 7 bases fitting TRBD1. With 0 bases clipped from V and 1 base from J, the junction kept 2 bases outside the gene matches. The germline V gene encodes CDR1 SGHDT and CDR2 YYEEEE. The CDR3 spans 15 residues. In DNA form, the CDR3 reads TGTGCCAGCAGCTTGGAGGGGGCCGGCACAGATACGCAGTATTTT. Amino acid sequence: CASSLEGAGTDTQYF.

The J gene is TRBJ1-5, the V gene TRBV25-1; 9 bases align to TRBD1. V lost 4 bases, J lost 6 bases, and 7 bases stayed unmatched. The germline gives CDR1 MGHDK, CDR2 SYGVNS. The CDR3 loop spans 15 amino acids. The CDR3 loop is CASSGRGTGFQPQHF. In nucleotides, the CDR3 is TGTGCCAGCAGTGGGAGAGGGACAGGGTTTCAGCCCCAGCATTTT.

The rearrangement links TRBV3-1 (or the pseudogene TRBV3-2) to TRBJ2-1; 9 nucleotides agree with TRBD1. V gave up 4 bases and J gave up 8 bases; unmatched junction bases: 15. The CDR3 runs 17 residues. Germline-derived CDR1 and CDR2 are LGHDT and YNNKEL (reference sequence). The chain's CDR3 is CASSRSPPGQGLDEQFF. CDR3 bases: TGTGCCAGCAGCCGATCGCCGCCGGGACAGGGATTGGATGAGCAGTTCTTC.

The V gene is TRBV6-5, the J gene TRBJ1-6; D call uncertain. Trimming pared 6 bases from V and 8 bases from J, leaving 17 bases between. The germline V gene encodes CDR1 MNHEY and CDR2 SVGAGI. The CDR3 runs 15 residues. The CDR3 DNA sequence: TGTGCCAGCAGCCGGACCCCGGGCGGGCATTCACCCCTCCACTTT. Its protein product is CASSRTPGGHSPLHF.

The V call is TRBV15, the J call TRBJ1-4; 7 bases line up with TRBD1. The V segment lost 4 bases and the J segment 7 bases; nucleotides outside the gene matches: 9. Germline V CDR1 and CDR2: LNHNV, YYDKDF (reference sequence). The CDR3 runs 15 residues. The CDR3 region is CATSIKTGAGEKLFF. The CDR3 DNA reads TGTGCCACCAGCATCAAAACAGGGGCCGGTGAAAAACTGTTTTTT.

The genes are TRBV28 and TRBJ2-7, with TRBD2 matching over 8 bases. CDR1 MDHEN and CDR2 SYDVKM come from the germline V gene. The CDR3 is 13 amino acids. With V trimmed by 6 bases and J by 6 bases, 7 bases remained unmatched. The DNA for the CDR3 is TGTGCCAGCAGGGGGGGACTAGACGGCGAGCAGTACTTC. As protein: CASRGGLDGEQYF.

This chain joins TRBV19 and TRBJ1-1; 9 bases fit TRBD1. V gave up 1 base and J gave up 3 bases; unmatched junction bases: 6. This CDR3 is 16 amino acids long. Germline V gene lookup returns CDR1 LNHDA and CDR2 SQIVND (reference sequence). The CDR3 region is CASSIGGTGLYTEAFF. The CDR3 nucleotides are TGTGCCAGTAGTATAGGAGGGACAGGGTTGTACACTGAAGCTTTCTTT.

This chain uses TRBV7-8 with TRBJ2-7; D ambiguous. The CDR3 covers 16 residues. With 5 bases removed from V and 6 bases from J, the gap between germline ends came to 23 bases. Germline assignment: CDR1 SGHVS and CDR2 FQNEAQ. CDR3 nucleotides: TGTGCCAGCAGCCTGGCGTCAGGTTCCAGCCCCGTCGAGCAGTACTTC. This encodes CASSLASGSSPVEQYF. Together with reference TRBV7-8 and TRBJ2-7, the CDR3 gives the full variable domain: GAGVSQSPRYKVAKRGQDVALRCDPISGHVSLFWYQQALGQGPEFLTYFQNEAQLDKSGLPSDRFFAERPEGSVSTLKIQRTQQEDSAVYLCASSLASGSSPVEQYFGPGTRLTVT.

This clone was observed a single time. The chain employs TRBV13 and TRBJ2-5, with D maybe TRBD2 (6 bases). V lost 2 bases and J lost 2, with 15 bases in between. In germline, CDR1 is PRHDT, CDR2 FYEKMQ (reference sequence). This CDR3 contains 16 residues. CDR3 amino acids: CASSLRAGTPQETQYF. Written as DNA, the CDR3 is TGTGCCAGCAGCTTAAGGGCGGGAACCCCTCAAGAGACCCAGTACTTC.

This chain uses TRBV7-8 with TRBJ2-2; 11 bases are a match to TRBD2. CDR1 is SGHVS and CDR2 is FQNEAQ in the germline V gene. The CDR3 length is 17 residues. V lost 5 bases and J lost 7; bases outside the gene matches: 12. The CDR3 coding sequence is TGTGCCAGCAGCCGGGTCGGTAGCGGGAGGGCCATCGGGGAGCTGTTTTTT. Translation gives CASSRVGSGRAIGELFF.